The TCR beta chain under discussion was sequenced for a study of a mutant IDH1 vaccine in newly diagnosed glioma. Overall study: With temozolomide cycles, or 4-6 weeks after radiotherapy alone, vaccination was started. Visits V12 and V13 fell at weeks 35 and 47, respectively. Regarding the study as a whole: Changes to the top peripheral T cell clonotypes appeared unrelated to pseudoprogression.

A remark on this clone: The antigen is unknown.

Sequenced by immunoSEQ multiplex PCR; TCRdb stores in-frame clones only, minus some. The sample has tens of thousands of clones, roughly 80% seen once. Stated time point: week 47, end of study. Each dose of the vaccine consisted of 300 ug of mutant IDH1 20-mer peptide, with topical imiquimod. The CDR3 is 16 amino acids. The sequence came from a man in his forties or fifties with glioma. The material was PBMCs, obtained from a glioma patient whose treatment included an IDH1 peptide vaccine. The rearrangement uses TRBV21-1 and TRBJ2-2; the D call TRBD2 from the table was never checked on the DNA. TRBV21-1 is marked as a pseudogene. Here the CDR3 DNA reads TGTGCCAGCAGCATCAGCGGGATTTCTGGCACCGGGGAGCTGTTTTTT. Its translation is CASSISGISGTGELFF.